This T cell receptor beta chain comes out of a study of human T cells and chemical hapten exposure (dated by TCRdb to the early 2020s). Some background on the complete study: Libraries were pooled for sequencing, and per-sample TCR yields varied mainly because of small differences in library volumes within the pool. Each blood RNA sample was used to sequence both TCR alpha and TCR beta chains. The study tracked peripheral blood TCR repertoire changes in vivo during primary and secondary sensitization to the hapten diphenylcyclopropenone (DPC) in alopecia patients.

What the authors observed across the whole study: After repeated subsampling, the strength of the expansion versus patch-test correlation and the threshold at which it became significant changed. The number of TCRs above 1 in 1000 frequency did not change with DPC sensitization; there was no evidence of global repertoire structure alterations.

The receptor library was made with RACE. The sequencer listed for this sample is NextSeq 500. During library preparation, unique molecular identifiers were attached to individual cDNA molecules so that TCRs could be counted in a quantitative, reproducible way. As for the original processing: Samples had a median of roughly 100,000 TCRs, with a range from about 23,224 to 750,000. V, J and CDR3 annotation of the TCR reads was performed with the Decombinator software suite. To make PS versus PT1 abundance plots, every sample was subsampled to the same number of TCRs (28,000). TCRs were defined as expanded if absent before sensitization and observed at least eight times at the 2-week time point. TCRdb trimmed the raw reads at Q25, called clones with MiXCR and kept productive beta chains. Records with the same CDR3 protein are collapsed into one entry carrying the most frequent genes and DNA. TCRdb assigned the V and J calls; the authors' analysis was not used. Across this sample there are 130,000 or so distinct CDR3 sequences, with about 8.2% seen only once. Of the sample, 1.5% to 2% falls within the top ten clones.

From the cysteine up to the phenylalanine, the CDR3 has a length of 13 residues. Only the CDR3 part of the read is kept: 39 bases, read in frame from the first base. In the germline V gene, CDR1 corresponds to LGHNA and CDR2 to YNFKEQ. About this clonotype itself: It lacks a known antigen. The junction departs from germline at one end; a sequencing error may be responsible.

The time point label corresponds to: healthy volunteer bleed at 2 weeks. Total RNA was extracted from unfractionated whole blood that had been collected in Tempus Blood RNA tubes. Four or five healthy volunteers acted as controls for TCR sequencing and had blood drawn at day 0, 2 weeks and 6 weeks. The source is a male donor in good health. Some clones in this sample may be carry-over from other donors' samples. The chain is encoded by TRBV4-2 joined to TRBJ2-7, with the D gene too uncertain to name. Sequenced sample: whole blood. The DNA reads as follows: TGCGCCAGCAGCCAAGACGCCTCCTACGAGCAGTACTTC. Its product reads: CASSQDASYEQYF.